This T cell receptor (beta chain) is from a study of cytomegalovirus exposure and HLA in healthy donors. General observations from the study: Most TCR sequences proved rare, with some public TCRs found in many donors.

Donors counted as nominally healthy when sampled, yet unrecorded immune exposures were likely. Details on this clone: What it binds is unknown.

A multiplex PCR was run with 60 Vbeta primers and 13 Jbeta primers. Measured with immunoSEQ multiplex PCR; TCRdb has only the in-frame clones, and not every one. The sample has around 91,000 clones; around 80% are singletons. The origin of this receptor is a male donor in good health and CMV-seropositive. The sequencing input was PBMCs.

The CDR3: CASSLRSSRADTQYF. The CDR3 region has the DNA TGTGCCAGCAGCTTAAGGTCCAGCCGGGCAGATACGCAGTATTTT. The chain links TRBV7-2 to TRBJ2-3; D unclear. V lost 2 bases to trimming and J lost 4 bases, with 13 bases between them. The CDR3 runs 15 residues. CDR1 SGHTA and CDR2 FQGNSA come from the germline V gene. Drawing the rest from reference TRBV7-2 and TRBJ2-3, the complete variable domain is GAGVSQSPSNKVTEKGKDVELRCDPISGHTALYWYRQSLGQGLEFLIYFQGNSAPDKSGLPSDRFSAERTGGSVSTLTIQRTQQEDSAVYLCASSLRSSRADTQYFGPGTRLTVL.